These 19 T cell receptor beta chains originate from one sample sequenced in a study of blood T cell repertoires in COVID-19 (dated by TCRdb to the early 2020s). Library prep was done by the immunoSEQ multiplex PCR assay. The source is immuneACCESS, and TCRdb retained only in-frame sequences with V and J called. Part of the clones is not carried over; for the studies checked, unresolved V genes explain less than half of this, and the remainder is unexplained. The sample records about 120,000 clones, around 90% of which are singletons. The ten largest account for around 7.7% of the sample. The source material was peripheral blood. The origin of the receptors is a human donor in a cohort sampled during active COVID-19.

The chain links TRBV29-1 to TRBJ2-5; 7 bases are shared with TRBD1. CDR1 SQVTM and CDR2 ANQGSEA come from the germline V gene. Trimming at V came to 1 base and at J to 2 bases, leaving 7 bases not matched to a gene. The CDR3 is made up of 15 amino acids. CDR3 residues: CSVEGMGTAQETQYF. CDR3 nucleotides: TGCAGCGTTGAAGGGATGGGGACAGCTCAAGAGACCCAGTACTTC.

The chain couples TRBV15 to TRBJ1-5; 7 bases fit TRBD1. The V gene end was trimmed by 5 bases and the J gene end by 3 bases; junction bases not matched to a gene: 7. Germline V gives CDR1 LNHNV, CDR2 YYDKDF (reference sequence). The CDR3 is 15 amino acids. For the CDR3, the DNA is TGTGCCACCAGCCGACCAGGGGGGAACAATCAGCCCCAGCATTTT. Translation gives CATSRPGGNNQPQHF. Filled out from reference TRBV15 and TRBJ1-5, the complete variable domain reads DAMVIQNPRYQVTQFGKPVTLSCSQTLNHNVMYWYQQKSSQAPKLLFHYYDKDFNNEADTPDNFQSRRPNTSFCFLDIRSPGLGDTAMYLCATSRPGGNNQPQHFGDGTRLSIL.

V usage is TRBV11-2 and J usage is TRBJ1-6, with unresolved D. This CDR3 comprises 13 residues. Germline loops: CDR1 SGHAT, CDR2 FQNNGV. Trimming took 5 bases from V and 7 from J, leaving 9 bases between them. CDR3 nucleotide sequence: TGTGCCAGCAGCCCAGGTCCGAATTCACCCCTCCACTTT. Translation gives CASSPGPNSPLHF.

This chain joins TRBV29-1 and TRBJ1-2; 8 positions agree with TRBD1. Germline CDR1 reads SQVTM; CDR2 reads ANQGSEA. CDR3 length: 15 amino acids. The ends lost 3 bases at V and 5 bases at J; junction bases unmatched: 11. The CDR3 protein is CSVDGQGGSAYGYTF. The CDR3 DNA is TGCAGCGTTGACGGACAGGGCGGGTCGGCTTATGGCTACACCTTC.

The chain is built from TRBV4-1 and TRBJ2-5; 9 positions match TRBD1. J gave up 4 bases and V 0 bases, and 6 bases lay outside the gene matches. The germline gives CDR1 MGHRA, CDR2 YSYEKL. This CDR3 comprises 16 residues. As DNA, the CDR3 is TGCGCCAGCAGCCAAGATGGACAGGGGTGGGGAGAGACCCAGTACTTC. It encodes CASSQDGQGWGETQYF.

With regard to this clone: Other DNA variants within this sample encode the same CDR3. V and J are TRBV20-1 and TRBJ2-1; D uncertain. Trimming took off 6 bases at V and 5 bases at J, with 8 bases between the two ends. This CDR3 region has 11 residues. Germline CDR1 is DFQATT and CDR2 is SNEGSKA (reference sequence). The CDR3 DNA reads as TGCAGTGCCCGACGGGACAATGAGCAGTTCTTC. Translation: CSARRDNEQFF.

The rearrangement links TRBV28 to TRBJ2-7, with D hard to call. This CDR3 is built from 14 residues. In germline, CDR1 is MDHEN, CDR2 SYDVKM. With 2 bases removed from V and 6 bases from J, the gap between germline ends came to 14 bases. The chain's CDR3 is CASSLAGPPLEQYF. The CDR3 region has the DNA TGTGCCAGCAGTTTAGCTGGCCCCCCCCTCGAGCAGTACTTC.

This clone was recorded only once. The V call is TRBV2, the J call TRBJ1-4; 9 bases fit TRBD1. The V gene's germline CDR1 is SNHLY and CDR2 FYNNEI. The CDR3 is 15 residues long. The trim removed 8 bases at V and 3 bases at J, leaving 7 bases unmatched. In DNA form, the CDR3 reads TGTGCCAGCCGACAGGGGGGGATCTCTAATGAAAAACTGTTTTTT. As protein: CASRQGGISNEKLFF.

This clone is a singleton in its sample. The chain has TRBV6-6 and TRBJ2-7, with D perhaps matching TRBD2 (5 bases). The CDR3 has 14 amino acids. Germline values: CDR1 MNHNY, CDR2 SVGAGI (reference sequence). The V and J ends lost 6 bases and 2 bases respectively, with 14 bases between them. CDR3 nucleotides: TGTGCCAGCAGCTCATTACTAGTCGCCTACGAGCAGTACTTC. Its translation: CASSSLLVAYEQYF.

This clone was picked up one time. CDR3 bases: TGTGCCAGTTCATCCCAGGCGTACACTGAAGCTTTCTTT. Translated, it gives CASSSQAYTEAFF. The chain carries TRBV2 and TRBJ1-1, with D hard to call. CDR1 SNHLY and CDR2 FYNNEI come from the germline V gene. The CDR3 sequence is 13 residues long. With 9 bases removed from V and 3 bases from J, the gap between germline ends came to 14 bases.

V and J are TRBV19 and TRBJ1-5, with D unclear. V was clipped by 6 bases and J by 3 bases, with 9 bases between them. The germline V gene has CDR1 LNHDA and CDR2 SQIVND (reference sequence). The CDR3 extends over 13 amino acids. CDR3 amino acids: CASSGDANQPQHF. DNA of the CDR3: TGTGCCAGTAGCGGGGATGCCAATCAGCCCCAGCATTTT.

The chain recombines TRBV29-1 with TRBJ1-1, with a weak D call TRBD1 (5 bases). V lost 4 bases to trimming and J lost 2 bases, with 11 bases between them. CDR1 is SQVTM and CDR2 is ANQGSEA in the germline V gene. CDR3 length: 13 amino acids. CDR3 residues: CSVVRQGNTEAFF. CDR3 sequence (DNA): TGCAGCGTTGTTAGGCAGGGAAACACTGAAGCTTTCTTT.

This clone has just a few counts. The chain combines TRBV7-3 with TRBJ1-1; D perhaps matches TRBD1 (5 bases). V was shortened by 1 base and J by 0 bases, with 9 bases between the two germline ends. The germline V gene encodes CDR1 SGHTA and CDR2 FQGTGA. The CDR3 spans 15 residues. DNA for the CDR3: TGTGCCAGCAGCTTAATCGGGGGGATGAACACTGAAGCTTTCTTT. It yields the protein CASSLIGGMNTEAFF.

The chain recombines TRBV6-1 with TRBJ1-4, with no clear D. Germline V CDR1 and CDR2: MNHNS, SASEGT. The CDR3 length is 15 residues. Trimming removed 3 bases at V and 10 bases at J, with 18 bases between. The CDR3: CASSEAQRGVGKLFF. DNA of the CDR3: TGTGCCAGCAGTGAGGCCCAACGGGGTGTCGGAAAACTGTTTTTT.

V usage is TRBV19 and J usage is TRBJ2-1; TRBD2 matches 8 bases. J lost 8 bases, V lost 1 base, and 4 bases had no gene match. This CDR3 region has 14 residues. The germline V gene encodes CDR1 LNHDA and CDR2 SQIVND (reference sequence). CDR3 nucleotides: TGTGCCAGTAGTATAGCGGGAGGGCCTTATGAGCAGTTCTTC. This translates into CASSIAGGPYEQFF.

DNA of the CDR3: TGCGCCAGCAGCCAATCCCAAACGGGACTAGCGGGGGGCCCACGCACAGATACGCAGTATTTT. Its protein is CASSQSQTGLAGGPRTDTQYF. The chain links TRBV4-1 to TRBJ2-3; 15 bases match TRBD2. This CDR3 is 21 amino acids long. V lost 2 bases and J lost 1; bases outside the gene matches: 13. The germline V gene has CDR1 MGHRA and CDR2 YSYEKL.

V gene TRBV5-8 combines with J gene TRBJ1-1; D is unresolved. V lost 6 bases to trimming and J lost 1 base, with 22 bases between them. CDR3 length equals 17 residues. CDR1 SGHTS and CDR2 YDEGEE come from the germline V gene. CDR3 residues: CASTKTWGVQSNTEAFF. CDR3 DNA: TGTGCCAGCACCAAAACGTGGGGAGTACAGTCGAACACTGAAGCTTTCTTT.

V and J are TRBV19 and TRBJ1-3, with D perhaps matching TRBD1 (5 bases). The CDR3 consists of 17 residues. Germline V gene data show CDR1 as LNHDA and CDR2 as SQIVND (reference sequence). V was clipped by 3 bases and J by 0 bases, with 15 bases between them. The DNA for the CDR3 is TGTGCCAGTAGTATGCCAGGGTCGCCTTACTCTGGAAACACCATATATTTT. It translates to CASSMPGSPYSGNTIYF.

The chain has TRBV3-1 (or the pseudogene TRBV3-2) and TRBJ1-1; maybe TRBD1 (6 bases). CDR3 length equals 13 residues. Germline V gene sequence: CDR1 LGHDT, CDR2 YNNKEL (reference sequence). Deletions cut 4 bases from V and 7 bases from J, with 13 bases between. In nucleotides, the CDR3 is TGTGCCAGCAGCCCAGGGGTGGGGCTTGAAGCTTTCTTT. Its translation is CASSPGVGLEAFF.